This T cell receptor (beta chain) was identified during a study of T cells in Graves' hyperthyroidism and ophthalmopathy. This clonotype was recorded many times. Looked up from germline, CDR1 is SQVTM and CDR2 is ANQGSEA. Trimming left V 3 bases short and J 13 bases short, with 15 bases between. This CDR3 region has 11 residues. TCR beta CDR3 regions were amplified from RNA transcripts. RT-PCR in the first round (using the HTBI primer set) targeted the TCR CDR3. One entry per CDR3 protein, called by TCRdb with MiXCR from the multiplex PCR reads. The sample records 550,000 to 650,000 distinct CDR3 sequences, about 14% being singletons.

The TCR sequence derives from a woman aged 25-40 years with Graves' hyperthyroidism that later progressed to Graves' ophthalmopathy. The sequencing input was blood. This chain connects TRBV29-1 to TRBJ1-2; the D is unclear. The CDR3, as DNA: TGCAGCGTTGACACGGACGGACGGACCACCTTC. Translation gives CSVDTDGRTTF.